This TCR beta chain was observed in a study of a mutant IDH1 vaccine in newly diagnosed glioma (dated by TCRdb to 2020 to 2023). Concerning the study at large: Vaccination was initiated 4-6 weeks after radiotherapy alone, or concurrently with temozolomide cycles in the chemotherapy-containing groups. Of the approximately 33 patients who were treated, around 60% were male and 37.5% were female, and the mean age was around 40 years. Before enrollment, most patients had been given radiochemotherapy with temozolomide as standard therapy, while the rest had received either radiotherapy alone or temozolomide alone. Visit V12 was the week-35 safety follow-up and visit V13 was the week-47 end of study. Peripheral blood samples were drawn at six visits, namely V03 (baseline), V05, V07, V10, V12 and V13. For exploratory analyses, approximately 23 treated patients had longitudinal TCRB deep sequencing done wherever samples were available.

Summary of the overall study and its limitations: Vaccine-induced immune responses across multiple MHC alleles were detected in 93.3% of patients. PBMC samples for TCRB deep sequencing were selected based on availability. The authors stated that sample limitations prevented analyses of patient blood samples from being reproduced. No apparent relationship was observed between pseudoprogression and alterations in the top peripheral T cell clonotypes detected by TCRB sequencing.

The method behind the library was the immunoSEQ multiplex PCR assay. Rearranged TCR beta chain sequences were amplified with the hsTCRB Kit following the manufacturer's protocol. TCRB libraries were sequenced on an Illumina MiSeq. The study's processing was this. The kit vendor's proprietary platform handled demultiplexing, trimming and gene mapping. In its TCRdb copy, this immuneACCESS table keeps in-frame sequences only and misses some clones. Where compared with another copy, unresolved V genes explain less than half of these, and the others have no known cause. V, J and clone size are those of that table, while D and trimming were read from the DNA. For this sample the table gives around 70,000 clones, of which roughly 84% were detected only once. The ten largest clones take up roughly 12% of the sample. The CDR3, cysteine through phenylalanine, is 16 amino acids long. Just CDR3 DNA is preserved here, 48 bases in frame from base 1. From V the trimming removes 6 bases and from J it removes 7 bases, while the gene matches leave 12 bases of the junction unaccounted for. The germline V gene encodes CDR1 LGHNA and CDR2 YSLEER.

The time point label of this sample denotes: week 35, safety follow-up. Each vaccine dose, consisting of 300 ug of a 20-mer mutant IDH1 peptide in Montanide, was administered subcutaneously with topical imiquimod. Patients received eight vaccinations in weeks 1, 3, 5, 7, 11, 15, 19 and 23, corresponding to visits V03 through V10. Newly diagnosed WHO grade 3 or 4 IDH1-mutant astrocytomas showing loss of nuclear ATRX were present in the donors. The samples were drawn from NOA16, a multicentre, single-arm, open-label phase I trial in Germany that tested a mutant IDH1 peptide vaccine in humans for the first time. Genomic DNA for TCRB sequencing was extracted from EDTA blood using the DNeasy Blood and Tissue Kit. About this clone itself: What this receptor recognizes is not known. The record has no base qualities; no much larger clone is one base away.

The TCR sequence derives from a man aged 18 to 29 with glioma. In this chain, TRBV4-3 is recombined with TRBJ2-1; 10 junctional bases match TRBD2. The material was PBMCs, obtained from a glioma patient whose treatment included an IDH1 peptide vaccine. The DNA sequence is TGCGCCAGCAGTCGCATTCTAGCGGGAGAGGGAAATGAGCAGTTCTTC. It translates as CASSRILAGEGNEQFF.